The 26 T cell receptor beta chains below all came from one sample that was sequenced in a study of T cells in Graves' hyperthyroidism and ophthalmopathy. Amplified TCR beta CDR3 regions came from RNA transcripts. The TCR CDR3 was amplified in a first-round RT-PCR using the HTBI primer set. MiXCR, run by TCRdb on the multiplex PCR reads, gives a single entry per CDR3 protein. The sample has some 740,000 distinct CDR3 sequences; 12% to 15% are singletons. Sequencing was done on a sample of blood. These receptors were obtained from a woman aged 18-29 years with Graves' hyperthyroidism.

This clonotype was recorded at least ten times. J is TRBJ2-1 and V is TRBV7-8; 11 positions agree with TRBD2. Germline loops: CDR1 SGHVS, CDR2 FQNEAQ. With V trimmed by 2 bases and J by 7 bases, 13 bases remained unmatched. There are 18 residues in the CDR3. This CDR3 reads CASSLSRRIAGGRNEQFF. CDR3 in DNA: TGTGCCAGCAGCTTATCCCGGCGAATAGCGGGAGGGCGGAATGAGCAGTTCTTC.

This chain links TRBV6-5 with TRBJ1-2; 12 nucleotides line up with TRBD1. Germline CDR1 reads MNHEY; CDR2 reads SVGAGI. V was clipped by 3 bases and J by 9 bases; unmatched bases: 8. The CDR3 has 15 residues. CDR3 sequence reads: CASSYISGTGGRYTF. The CDR3 DNA reads TGTGCCAGCAGTTATATTTCAGGGACAGGGGGCCGCTACACCTTC.

This clonotype was counted between two and nine times. J is TRBJ1-6 and V is TRBV14; 8 bases line up with TRBD1. Per the germline V gene, CDR1 is SGHDN and CDR2 is FVKESK. V lost 3 bases to trimming and J lost 7 bases; unmatched junction nucleotides: 11. This CDR3 region has 17 residues. For the CDR3, the DNA is TGTGCCAGCAGCCATCAAAGGACAGGGAAGAAAAATTCACCCCTCCACTTT. As protein: CASSHQRTGKKNSPLHF.

A few counts support this clonotype. This chain uses TRBV29-1 with TRBJ2-1, with no clear D. Deletions cut 7 bases from V and 2 bases from J, with 15 bases between. The germline V gene has CDR1 SQVTM and CDR2 ANQGSEA. The length of the CDR3 is 14 residues. The DNA for the CDR3 is TGCAGCGCCCGATTCGGCCCGACCTACAATGAGCAGTTCTTC. Encoded protein: CSARFGPTYNEQFF.

The chain links TRBV30 to TRBJ1-1; D call uncertain. V lost 3 bases to trimming and J lost 0 bases, with 5 bases between them. Germline loops: CDR1 GTSNPN, CDR2 SVGIG (reference sequence). The CDR3 runs 12 residues. CDR3 nucleotides: TGTGCCTGGAGGTGGATGAACACTGAAGCTTTCTTT. Its translation: CAWRWMNTEAFF.

This clonotype was observed many times. The chain links TRBV6-5 to TRBJ2-7; 10 bases match TRBD1. CDR1 and CDR2 from the germline V gene are MNHEY and SVGAGI. V gave up 4 bases and J gave up 1 base; unmatched junction bases: 7. CDR3 length: 16 amino acids. The CDR3 region is CASSSPPGQGSYEQYF. The CDR3 DNA follows: TGTGCCAGCAGTTCTCCTCCGGGACAGGGGTCCTACGAGCAGTACTTC.

This clonotype was observed at least ten times. This chain joins TRBV4-1 and TRBJ1-1; possible D gene TRBD1, 6 bases. The V end was cut by 4 bases, the J end by 4 bases, with 16 bases between. CDR1 is MGHRA and CDR2 is YSYEKL in the germline V gene. The CDR3 runs 15 residues. The CDR3 sequence is CASSPGAGVRTEAFF. The CDR3 nucleotides are TGCGCCAGCAGCCCCGGGGCAGGGGTCCGCACTGAAGCTTTCTTT.

This clonotype was counted a few times. The CDR3 coding sequence is TGTGCCAGCAGCCGGACTAGCGGGAGGGCCGGTTCGTTCTTC. It translates to CASSRTSGRAGSFF. The J gene is TRBJ2-1, the V gene TRBV7-2, with 15 bases aligning to TRBD2. CDR1 is SGHTA and CDR2 is FQGNSA in the germline V gene. The junction had 8 bases not matched to a gene; V was cut back by 5 bases and J by 15 bases. This CDR3 has 14 residues.

The chain combines TRBV6-5 with TRBJ1-1; D remains unclear. The germline V gene has CDR1 MNHEY and CDR2 SVGAGI. The CDR3 is made up of 16 amino acids. V was shortened by 4 bases and J by 0 bases, with 15 bases between the two germline ends. The CDR3 protein is CASSLTLWSMNTEAFF. In nucleotides, the CDR3 is TGTGCCAGCAGTTTGACCCTATGGTCCATGAACACTGAAGCTTTCTTT.

There are many counts of this clonotype. This sequence joins TRBV6-2 or TRBV6-3 and TRBJ2-7, with 13 positions matching TRBD2. The CDR3 contains 18 residues. Germline V CDR1 and CDR2: MNHEY, SVGEGT. The V gene end was trimmed by 4 bases and the J gene end by 0 bases; junction bases not matched to a gene: 9. The CDR3, as DNA: TGTGCCAGCAGTTCCCCGACTAGCGGGAGGACTATCTCCTACGAGCAGTACTTC. The encoded protein is CASSSPTSGRTISYEQYF.

This clonotype was found many times. The J gene is TRBJ2-7, the V gene TRBV18; D may be TRBD1 or TRBD2 (5 bases each). CDR3 length: 13 amino acids. Trimming took off 3 bases at V and 3 bases at J, with 9 bases between the two ends. The germline gives CDR1 KGHSH, CDR2 LQKENI. This CDR3 reads CASSPGTYYEQYF. CDR3 coding DNA: TGTGCCAGCTCACCCGGGACGTACTACGAGCAGTACTTC.

This clonotype was seen a few times. The rearrangement uses TRBV6-2 or TRBV6-3 and TRBJ1-5; D remains ambiguous. V was clipped by 0 bases and J by 4 bases, with 4 bases between them. CDR1 and CDR2 from the germline V gene are MNHEY and SVGEGT. CDR3 length equals 13 residues. DNA of the CDR3: TGTGCCAGCAGTTACTCGACGAATCAGCCCCAGCATTTT. As protein: CASSYSTNQPQHF.

Ten or more counts support this clonotype. The chain combines TRBV12-3 or TRBV12-4 with TRBJ2-7; 10 bases line up with TRBD2. The length of the CDR3 is 15 residues. V was clipped by 6 bases and J by 2 bases; unmatched bases: 7. This CDR3 reads CASSRTSGTAYEQYF. The CDR3 nucleotides read TGTGCCAGCAGCCGTACTAGCGGGACCGCCTACGAGCAGTACTTC.

Ten or more counts support this clonotype. The chain combines TRBV12-3 or TRBV12-4 with TRBJ2-3; D unresolved. CDR3 length: 13 amino acids. The V gene lost 3 bases and the J gene lost 1 base, with 5 bases spanning the gap. The CDR3 spells CASSLDGTDTQYF. The CDR3 region has the DNA TGTGCCAGCAGTTTGGACGGCACAGATACGCAGTATTTT.

This clonotype was found many times. This chain joins TRBV12-3 or TRBV12-4 and TRBJ2-5, with D perhaps given as TRBD1 or TRBD2 (5 bases each). V lost 3 bases and J 5 bases, leaving 10 bases between the germline ends. The length of the CDR3 is 13 residues. CDR3 coding DNA: TGTGCCAGCAGTTTCAGGGAGTCCGAGACCCAGTACTTC. This gives the protein CASSFRESETQYF.

This CDR3 reads CASSQEEGDRNTIYF. The CDR3 coding sequence is TGCGCCAGCAGCCAAGAGGAGGGGGATCGAAACACCATATATTTT. The V gene is TRBV4-1, the J gene TRBJ1-3, with D maybe TRBD1 (6 bases). Per the germline V gene, CDR1 is MGHRA and CDR2 is YSYEKL. Trimming stripped 0 bases from V and 5 bases from J, with 11 bases between. CDR3 length: 15 residues.

The genes are TRBV13 and TRBJ2-7, with 7 positions matching TRBD1. The CDR3 totals 15 residues. Germline loops: CDR1 PRHDT, CDR2 FYEKMQ (reference sequence). J gave up 2 bases and V 5 bases, and 9 bases lay outside the gene matches. The CDR3 DNA follows: TGTGCCAGCAGCCCTAGTCCGACAGGGCCCTACGAGCAGTACTTC. Residues: CASSPSPTGPYEQYF.

V usage is TRBV2 and J usage is TRBJ1-1; weak D call: TRBD1 (6 bases). There are 16 residues in the CDR3. Looked up from germline, CDR1 is SNHLY and CDR2 is FYNNEI. The V end was cut by 7 bases, the J end by 0 bases, with 18 bases between. This CDR3 reads CASMAGGEAMNTEAFF. CDR3 sequence (DNA): TGTGCCAGCATGGCGGGGGGCGAAGCGATGAACACTGAAGCTTTCTTT.

Ten or more counts support this clonotype. This sequence joins TRBV28 and TRBJ1-1, with D perhaps TRBD1 (5 bases). In germline, CDR1 is MDHEN, CDR2 SYDVKM. The CDR3 has 14 amino acids. The V and J ends lost 1 base and 7 bases respectively, with 13 bases between them. The CDR3 sequence is CASSLLWDRNEAFF. The DNA for the CDR3 is TGTGCCAGCAGTTTATTGTGGGACCGAAATGAAGCTTTCTTT.

This clonotype was counted many times. V usage is TRBV11-2 and J usage is TRBJ2-5; the match to TRBD1 covers 7 bases. Germline trimming cut 5 bases from V and 1 base from J; bases unmatched to any gene: 13. This CDR3 spans 17 amino acids. Germline values: CDR1 SGHAT, CDR2 FQNNGV. The CDR3 is CASSTGIARGLQETQYF. CDR3 in DNA: TGTGCCAGCAGCACCGGTATTGCGAGGGGGCTCCAAGAGACCCAGTACTTC.

This clonotype was seen ten or more times. This chain joins TRBV7-9 and TRBJ2-7; TRBD2 matches 10 bases. V shed 5 bases and J 0 bases; nucleotides not matched to a gene: 7. The CDR3 runs to 16 residues. Germline lookup yields CDR1 SEHNR and CDR2 FQNEAQ (reference sequence). CDR3 in amino acids: CASSPTRTSGSYEQYF. The CDR3 nucleotides are TGTGCCAGCAGCCCGACGAGGACTAGCGGCTCCTACGAGCAGTACTTC.

The sample holds many counts of this clonotype. The chain is built from TRBV6-6 and TRBJ2-5, with D tentatively TRBD2 (6 bases). CDR1 is MNHNY, CDR2 SVGAGI, per germline (reference sequence). V was cut by 0 bases and J by 8 bases, with 13 bases left in between. The CDR3 consists of 14 residues. The CDR3 reads CASSYSGGRATQYF. DNA of the CDR3: TGTGCCAGCAGTTACTCGGGAGGAAGAGCCACCCAGTACTTC.

This clonotype was counted many times. This rearrangement joins TRBV7-9 to TRBJ2-2; 7 bases align to TRBD2. Losses at the gene ends were 5 bases for V and 1 base for J; bases not matched to a gene: 7. CDR3 size: 16 residues. The germline V gene has CDR1 SEHNR and CDR2 FQNEAQ (reference sequence). The CDR3 here is CASSPLLAKNTGELFF. The DNA for the CDR3 is TGTGCCAGCAGCCCCTTACTAGCGAAGAACACCGGGGAGCTGTTTTTT.

The CDR3 DNA is TGCAGTGCTAGAGAATCAGGGAACACCGGGGAGCTGTTTTTT. It encodes CSARESGNTGELFF. The chain recombines TRBV20-1 with TRBJ2-2; the D is unclear. This CDR3 spans 14 amino acids. Trimming took 0 bases from V and 1 from J, leaving 6 bases between them. The germline V gene has CDR1 DFQATT and CDR2 SNEGSKA (reference sequence).

At least ten counts were recorded for this clonotype. The J gene is TRBJ2-7, the V gene TRBV6-1, with 8 bases aligning to TRBD1. The CDR3 has 14 residues. V gave up 6 bases and J gave up 7 bases; unmatched junction bases: 11. Germline CDR1 reads MNHNS; CDR2 reads SASEGT. The CDR3 nucleotides are TGTGCCAGCAGCCCAAATCAGGGGGCGAGTGAGCAGTACTTC. As protein: CASSPNQGASEQYF.

This clonotype was seen many times. The CDR3 here is CASTPDGTVNTEAFF. For the CDR3, the DNA is TGTGCCAGCACTCCGGACGGGACCGTGAACACTGAAGCTTTCTTT. The chain is built from TRBV2 and TRBJ1-1, with a tentative D call TRBD1 (5 bases). There are 15 residues in the CDR3. CDR1 is SNHLY and CDR2 is FYNNEI in the germline V gene. V shed 7 bases and J shed 0 bases, with 15 bases lying between them.